The source of this T cell receptor beta chain is a study of vaccination and CD4 T cells after COVID-19. On the study more broadly: Ranging from 14 to 241, the interval between dose two and post-vaccine sampling had a median of approximately 77 days.

Time point noted: late sampling 161 to 241 days after vaccination in a few convalescent patients. The treatment: approximately nine-day PBMC culture with coronavirus spike peptide pools or control peptides (ViraFEST assay). Following culture for 10 days, CD4+ T cells were isolated by negative selection. A remark on this clonotype: What it binds is not known.

The Oncomine TCR Beta short-read assay generated sequence data from the DNA of cultured CD4+ T cells. CD4+ T cells were cultured, and genomic DNA was extracted from them. TCRdb reprocessed the PCR reads with MiXCR, giving one entry per CDR3 protein. The sample has fewer than 30,000 distinct CDR3 sequences; under 55% are singletons. In germline, CDR1 is ENHRY, CDR2 SYGVKD. V dropped 6 bases and J dropped 2; count of bases not matched to a gene: 5. This CDR3 region has 15 residues. The chain is built from TRBV10-3 and TRBJ2-5; 11 bases fit TRBD2. The clonotype comes from a human donor who had recovered from COVID-19. The material sequenced was CD4+ T cells from blood, cultured in vitro, taken about 7 months after SARS-CoV-2 vaccination. CDR3 bases: TGTGCCATCAGACTCGGGACTAGCGGACAAGAGACCCAGTACTTC. The encoded protein is CAIRLGTSGQETQYF.